One sample yielded the 4 T cell receptor beta chains listed below, sequenced in a study of blood T cell repertoires in COVID-19. Method: immunoSEQ multiplex PCR; TCRdb's copy keeps in-frame clones and lacks some. The sample shows roughly 200,000 clones, 65% to 85% of them seen only once. The sequencing sample was made of peripheral blood. The receptors derive from a man in his forties with active or convalescent COVID-19.

The rearrangement joins TRBV5-1 to TRBJ1-1; 11 bases fit TRBD1. This CDR3 has 14 amino acids. Germline V gene lookup returns CDR1 SGHRS and CDR2 YFSETQ. V shed 4 bases, J shed 5 bases, and the junction held 4 bases outside the gene matches. The CDR3 coding sequence is TGCGCCAGCAGCGGGAGGGACAGGGGGACTGAAGCTTTCTTT. Protein sequence: CASSGRDRGTEAFF.

This CDR3 reads CASSYRSQINYGYTF. The CDR3, as DNA: TGTGCCAGCAGTTACAGGTCACAGATCAACTATGGCTACACCTTC. The rearrangement links TRBV6-5 to TRBJ1-2; D ambiguous. There are 15 residues in the CDR3. Per the germline V gene, CDR1 is MNHEY and CDR2 is SVGAGI. Trimming pared 2 bases from V and 2 bases from J, leaving 12 bases between.

The chain joins TRBV5-5 to TRBJ2-1; 9 bases fit TRBD1. Trimming at V came to 4 bases and at J to 4 bases, leaving 9 bases not matched to a gene. The CDR3 totals 16 residues. Per germline, CDR1 SGHKS and CDR2 YYEKEE (reference sequence). CDR3 in DNA: TGTGCCAGCAGCCTGCGCGTGGGGACAGGGTACAATGAGCAGTTCTTC. This translates into CASSLRVGTGYNEQFF. The full variable domain, in which reference TRBV5-5 and TRBJ2-1 provide the parts outside the CDR3, is DAGVTQSPTHLIKTRGQQVTLRCSPISGHKSVSWYQQVLGQGPQFIFQYYEKEERGRGNFPDRFSARQFPNYSSELNVNALLLGDSALYLCASSLRVGTGYNEQFFGPGTRLTVL.

V and J are TRBV30 and TRBJ1-1, with 7 bases fitting TRBD1. V dropped 5 bases and J dropped 6; count of bases not matched to a gene: 9. CDR1 is GTSNPN and CDR2 is SVGIG in the germline V gene (reference sequence). The CDR3 sequence is 13 residues long. The CDR3 sequence is CAWEQGTISEAFF. The CDR3 DNA follows: TGTGCCTGGGAACAGGGGACGATATCTGAAGCTTTCTTT.